Presented here are 31 T cell receptor beta chains from one specimen sequenced in a study of cytomegalovirus exposure and HLA in healthy donors. Primers for the PCR totalled 60 Vbeta and 13 Jbeta. Only in-frame clones appear in the TCRdb table, and some are missing; sequencing was by immunoSEQ multiplex PCR. The profile covers about 140,000 clones, with roughly 75% appearing a single time and 2.5% to 3.5% taken by the ten largest. Sequencing was performed on PBMCs. The receptors shown here come from a female donor in good health and CMV-seronegative.

This clone was observed a single time. The rearrangement joins TRBV29-1 to TRBJ2-7, with a weak D call TRBD2 (7 bases). The CDR3 contains 14 residues. Deletions cut 6 bases from V and 2 bases from J, with 17 bases between. Germline CDR1 reads SQVTM; CDR2 reads ANQGSEA. The CDR3: CSVRGRGGTYEQYF. The CDR3 DNA reads as TGCAGCGTGCGGGGTAGGGGGGGGACCTACGAGCAGTACTTC.

The V call is TRBV4-1, the J call TRBJ2-3; D unclear. CDR1 and CDR2 from the germline V gene are MGHRA and YSYEKL. The CDR3 is made up of 15 amino acids. Trimming cost V 5 bases and J 1 base, with 13 bases left between them. The CDR3 protein is CASSAWSYGTDTQYF. The CDR3 DNA reads as TGCGCCAGCAGCGCCTGGAGCTATGGCACAGATACGCAGTATTTT.

This clone has just a few counts. The chain uses TRBV4-1 and TRBJ2-1; D is uncertain. The ends were cut back, 4 bases at V and 6 bases at J, with 10 bases in the middle. The CDR3 runs 13 residues. Germline CDR1 and CDR2: MGHRA and YSYEKL. The CDR3 DNA reads TGCGCCAGCAGCCCCCCTAGAGGCAATGAGCAGTTCTTC. Amino acids: CASSPPRGNEQFF.

The J gene is TRBJ1-4, the V gene TRBV7-8; no clear D gene. V was clipped by 1 base and J by 7 bases, with 7 bases between them. The germline CDR1 and CDR2 sequences are SGHVS and FQNEAQ. The CDR3 length is 13 residues. The CDR3, as DNA: TGTGCCAGCAGCTTAGACAGCCGTGAAAAACTGTTTTTT. Its protein is CASSLDSREKLFF.

The J gene is TRBJ2-1, the V gene TRBV11-1; no reliable D call. Germline CDR1 is SGHAT and CDR2 is FQDESV (reference sequence). The CDR3 length is 14 residues. Trimming cost V 6 bases and J 4 bases, with 13 bases left between them. The CDR3 DNA reads as TGTGCCAGCAGTCCCGGGTCCACTTACAATGAGCAGTTCTTC. Translated: CASSPGSTYNEQFF.

The chain couples TRBV7-4 to TRBJ1-4, with TRBD1 identical over 11 bases. V was pared by 5 bases and J by 5 bases, with 19 bases of the junction left unmatched. Germline V gene data show CDR1 as SGHVT and CDR2 as SQSDAQ. The CDR3 runs to 20 residues. The CDR3, as DNA: TGTGCCAGCAGCCCATCCCCGGGACAGGGGGGCGAAGTCGAAAATGAAAAACTGTTTTTT. Translated: CASSPSPGQGGEVENEKLFF.

The chain uses TRBV29-1 and TRBJ2-7; TRBD2 aligns across 14 bases. Per germline, CDR1 SQVTM and CDR2 ANQGSEA. V trimming: 5 bases; J trimming: 5 bases; junction bases outside the gene matches: 8. CDR3 length equals 15 residues. The CDR3 loop is CSVRRGTSGSHEQYF. Written as DNA, the CDR3 is TGCAGCGTTAGACGCGGGACTAGCGGGAGTCACGAGCAGTACTTC.

The rearrangement joins TRBV15 to TRBJ1-4, with TRBD1 matching over 9 bases. Germline-derived CDR1 and CDR2 are LNHNV and YYDKDF (reference sequence). The CDR3 runs to 15 residues. J lost 5 bases, V lost 5 bases, and 6 bases had no gene match. The DNA of the CDR3 is TGTGCCACCAGCTACCGGACAGGGGCCAATGAAAAACTGTTTTTT. Protein product: CATSYRTGANEKLFF. The full variable domain, rest sourced from reference TRBV15 and TRBJ1-4, is DAMVIQNPRYQVTQFGKPVTLSCSQTLNHNVMYWYQQKSSQAPKLLFHYYDKDFNNEADTPDNFQSRRPNTSFCFLDIRSPGLGDTAMYLCATSYRTGANEKLFFGSGTQLSVL.

V gene TRBV20-1 combines with J gene TRBJ1-1, with a weak D call TRBD1 (6 bases). V was clipped by 7 bases and J by 1 base, with 7 bases between them. The CDR3 spans 11 residues. Germline CDR1 DFQATT, CDR2 SNEGSKA (reference sequence). CDR3 sequence: CSEQGNTEAFF. The CDR3 nucleotides are TGCAGTGAACAGGGGAACACTGAAGCTTTCTTT.

V is TRBV28 and J is TRBJ2-2, with 11 bases identical to TRBD2. The CDR3 has 17 residues. Germline V gene sequence: CDR1 MDHEN, CDR2 SYDVKM. V shed 6 bases and J 0 bases; nucleotides not matched to a gene: 6. The CDR3 nucleotides read TGTGCCAGCAGAAAACTAGCGGGGGATGCGAACACCGGGGAGCTGTTTTTT. This codes for CASRKLAGDANTGELFF.

The chain joins TRBV27 to TRBJ1-1; D unresolved. The V end was cut by 4 bases, the J end by 3 bases, with 15 bases between. CDR3 size: 15 residues. Germline V CDR1 and CDR2: MNHEY, SMNVEV (reference sequence). The CDR3, as DNA: TGTGCCAGCAGTTCAGACCTCGGTCGGGACACTGAAGCTTTCTTT. The encoded protein is CASSSDLGRDTEAFF.

This clone was seen once. The chain combines TRBV10-2 with TRBJ1-3, with a possible D match to TRBD1 (5 bases). This CDR3 has 15 residues. The V end was cut by 1 base, the J end by 2 bases, with 9 bases between. The germline V gene encodes CDR1 WSHSY and CDR2 SAAADI. The CDR3 sequence is CASSEWQGAGNTIYF. CDR3 in DNA: TGCGCCAGCAGTGAGTGGCAGGGCGCTGGAAACACCATATATTTT.

The chain carries TRBV30 and TRBJ2-6; the match to TRBD2 covers 13 bases. The CDR3 runs to 15 residues. The junction had 9 bases not matched to a gene; V was cut back by 3 bases and J by 13 bases. Germline V gene sequence: CDR1 GTSNPN, CDR2 SVGIG (reference sequence). The CDR3 loop is CAWRGTSGGAGVLTF. DNA for the CDR3: TGTGCCTGGAGGGGTACTAGCGGGGGGGCTGGTGTCCTGACTTTC.

The chain carries TRBV19 and TRBJ1-4, with 11 bases that match TRBD1. CDR1 and CDR2 from the germline V gene are LNHDA and SQIVND (reference sequence). The CDR3 length is 14 residues. V lost 5 bases to trimming and J lost 10 bases; unmatched junction nucleotides: 6. The CDR3: CASSQRTGGGKLFF. Here the CDR3 DNA reads TGTGCCAGTAGTCAAAGGACAGGGGGCGGAAAACTGTTTTTT.

J is TRBJ2-2 and V is TRBV19; 10 nucleotides line up with TRBD2. The germline CDR1 and CDR2 sequences are LNHDA and SQIVND (reference sequence). CDR3 size: 16 residues. V lost 3 bases and J lost 4; bases outside the gene matches: 5. The CDR3 loop reads CASSIDSGGSTGELFF. The DNA of the CDR3 is TGTGCCAGTAGTATTGATAGCGGGGGGTCCACCGGGGAGCTGTTTTTT.

This chain links TRBV5-1 with TRBJ2-5; the D gene is possibly TRBD2 (6 bases). Germline assignment: CDR1 SGHRS and CDR2 YFSETQ. The CDR3 loop spans 15 amino acids. V shed 0 bases and J shed 5 bases, with 14 bases lying between them. The CDR3 coding sequence is TGCGCCAGCAGCTTGGCCTCGGGGGTAGGGGAGACCCAGTACTTC. The encoded protein is CASSLASGVGETQYF.

The chain is built from TRBV4-1 and TRBJ1-1; the match to TRBD1 covers 7 bases. J lost 10 bases, V lost 4 bases, and 9 bases had no gene match. Germline CDR1 MGHRA, CDR2 YSYEKL. The CDR3 covers 13 residues. CDR3: CASSPRDSARAFF. CDR3 DNA: TGCGCCAGCAGCCCCCGGGACAGCGCCCGAGCTTTCTTT.

The V gene is TRBV4-1, the J gene TRBJ1-2; D is undetermined. The CDR3 sequence is 13 residues long. Germline V gene sequence: CDR1 MGHRA, CDR2 YSYEKL. V was shortened by 1 base and J by 1 base, with 4 bases between the two germline ends. Written as DNA, the CDR3 is TGCGCCAGCAGCCAAGTCAGTAACTATGGCTACACCTTC. Residues: CASSQVSNYGYTF.

This chain connects TRBV5-1 to TRBJ2-1; 13 nucleotides match TRBD2. V was pared by 1 base and J by 15 bases, with 4 bases of the junction left unmatched. CDR1 and CDR2 from the germline V gene are SGHRS and YFSETQ. This CDR3 has 13 residues. The CDR3 sequence is CASSLTSGRDGFF. DNA for the CDR3: TGCGCCAGCAGCTTGACTAGCGGGAGGGACGGGTTCTTC.

This chain links TRBV6-6 with TRBJ1-1, with D unclear. The V gene's germline CDR1 is MNHNY and CDR2 SVGAGI (reference sequence). This CDR3 has 15 residues. V was cut by 5 bases and J by 2 bases, with 15 bases left in between. The CDR3 DNA sequence: TGTGCCAGCAGTCAGACTAGGCAGTTCAACACTGAAGCTTTCTTT. It encodes CASSQTRQFNTEAFF.

V usage is TRBV9 and J usage is TRBJ2-5, with TRBD1 as a possible D gene (5 bases). Judging by the DNA end, TRBJ2-7 fits better; the J call may be wrong. Germline loops: CDR1 SGDLS, CDR2 YYNGEE. The CDR3 has 14 residues. CDR3 sequence (DNA): TGTGCCAGCAGCGTAGGGTCCAGGGCTTACGAGCAGTACTTC. Protein: CASSVGSRAYEQYF.

The J gene is TRBJ2-5, the V gene TRBV5-6; TRBD2 is a possible D gene (7 bases). The J call is doubtful: the DNA matches TRBJ2-7 better. The CDR3 contains 13 residues. Germline CDR1 is SGHDT and CDR2 is YYEEEE. In DNA, the CDR3 is TGTGCCAGCAGCTTTACAGGGAGGGACGAGCAGTACTTC. Translation: CASSFTGRDEQYF.

The chain employs TRBV5-6 and TRBJ1-2; 7 bases are shared with TRBD1. The V gene end was trimmed by 0 bases and the J gene end by 4 bases; junction bases not matched to a gene: 3. This CDR3 spans 14 amino acids. CDR1 SGHDT and CDR2 YYEEEE come from the germline V gene. The CDR3 region is CASSLGTGTYGYTF. For the CDR3, the DNA is TGTGCCAGCAGCTTGGGGACAGGTACCTATGGCTACACCTTC.

This clone was detected only once. The chain employs TRBV19 and TRBJ2-1, with 9 positions matching TRBD2. The CDR3 is 14 residues long. V shed 3 bases, J shed 5 bases, and the junction held 2 bases outside the gene matches. The V gene's germline CDR1 is LNHDA and CDR2 SQIVND (reference sequence). CDR3 nucleotide sequence: TGTGCCAGTAGTATCCTAGCGGGGAACAATGAGCAGTTCTTC. Its translation: CASSILAGNNEQFF. The entire variable domain, with the rest obtained from reference TRBV19 and TRBJ2-1, is as follows: DGGITQSPKYLFRKEGQNVTLSCEQNLNHDAMYWYRQDPGQGLRLIYYSQIVNDFQKGDIAEGYSVSREKKESFPLTVTSAQKNPTAFYLCASSILAGNNEQFFGPGTRLTVL.

The chain joins TRBV5-1 to TRBJ2-5; 8 nucleotides align to TRBD2. The DNA end is a closer match to TRBJ2-7, so the J assignment may be wrong. The CDR3 loop spans 15 amino acids. CDR1 and CDR2 (germline): SGHRS, YFSETQ. CDR3 sequence: CASSSRGGLSYEQYF. DNA for the CDR3: TGCGCCAGCAGCTCCCGGGGGGGGCTCTCCTACGAGCAGTACTTC.

This rearrangement joins TRBV28 to TRBJ1-1, with D tentatively TRBD1 (6 bases). This CDR3 region has 13 residues. Trimming pared 2 bases from V and 8 bases from J, leaving 12 bases between. The germline gives CDR1 MDHEN, CDR2 SYDVKM. CDR3 protein: CASSLIPGAEAFF. CDR3 coding DNA: TGTGCCAGCAGTTTAATTCCAGGGGCAGAAGCTTTCTTT.

This chain connects TRBV2 to TRBJ2-2; D may be TRBD1 (6 bases). Trimming shortened V by 7 bases and J by 8 bases, and 26 bases separated the two germline ends. Looked up from germline, CDR1 is SNHLY and CDR2 is FYNNEI. The CDR3 consists of 17 residues. CDR3 sequence reads: CASTFPANNRVTGELFF. The CDR3 coding sequence is TGTGCCAGCACTTTCCCCGCAAATAACAGGGTGACGGGGGAGCTGTTTTTT.

This clone turned up a few times. The chain employs TRBV10-2 and TRBJ2-1; D is ambiguous. V was cut by 0 bases and J by 16 bases, with 13 bases left in between. CDR3 length: 12 residues. Germline values: CDR1 WSHSY, CDR2 SAAADI. The CDR3 spells CASSESRRQSFF. DNA for the CDR3: TGCGCCAGCAGTGAGTCAAGGCGGCAGTCATTCTTC.

The chain links TRBV6-5 to TRBJ1-6; unclear D gene. V lost 2 bases, J lost 10 bases, and 15 bases lay in between. Germline CDR1 is MNHEY and CDR2 is SVGAGI. The CDR3 is 15 amino acids. CDR3 protein: CASSYAGVMGSPLHF. CDR3 bases: TGTGCCAGCAGTTACGCCGGGGTCATGGGGTCACCCCTCCACTTT.

This rearrangement joins TRBV19 to TRBJ2-1; 12 bases fit TRBD2. This CDR3 contains 17 residues. J gave up 5 bases and V 5 bases, and 10 bases lay outside the gene matches. Germline CDR1 and CDR2: LNHDA and SQIVND (reference sequence). CDR3 sequence (DNA): TGTGCCAGTAGTTTTAGCCGAACTAGCGGGAGGAACAATGAGCAGTTCTTC. Translating gives CASSFSRTSGRNNEQFF.

For the CDR3, the DNA is TGTGCCAGCAGCGCCACAGGGGCAGATACGCAGTATTTT. Its translation is CASSATGADTQYF. This chain uses TRBV7-3 with TRBJ2-3; 7 positions match TRBD1. Germline CDR1 and CDR2: SGHTA and FQGTGA. The junction had 3 bases not matched to a gene; V was cut back by 5 bases and J by 4 bases. This CDR3 spans 13 amino acids.